The 10 T cell receptor beta chains in this list originate from one sample, sequenced in a study of cytomegalovirus exposure and HLA in healthy donors. PCR was performed using 60 Vbeta and 13 Jbeta primers. The data were produced by immunoSEQ multiplex PCR, yet TCRdb's version contains in-frame clones alone and is incomplete. The sample contains approximately 40,000 clones, about 66% of which appear only once. The specimen sequenced was PBMCs. These TCRs come from a man aged 50 or older in good health and CMV-seropositive.

The rearrangement joins TRBV25-1 to TRBJ1-4, with D maybe TRBD1 (6 bases). Per the germline V gene, CDR1 is MGHDK and CDR2 is SYGVNS. The CDR3 has 16 residues. The V end was cut by 2 bases, the J end by 7 bases, with 17 bases between. Here the CDR3 reads CASSENRVKLSEKLFF. The CDR3, as DNA: TGTGCCAGCAGTGAAAACAGGGTTAAGCTCAGTGAAAAACTGTTTTTT.

This clone showed up just once. The rearrangement uses TRBV19 and TRBJ2-5, with 9 bases that match TRBD2. The CDR3 has 16 amino acids. The germline V gene encodes CDR1 LNHDA and CDR2 SQIVND (reference sequence). V trimming: 5 bases; J trimming: 2 bases; junction bases outside the gene matches: 9. The CDR3 protein is CASSSWASGVQETQYF. CDR3 bases: TGTGCCAGTAGTTCCTGGGCTAGCGGGGTACAAGAGACCCAGTACTTC. The complete variable domain, with remaining parts taken from reference TRBV19 and TRBJ2-5, reads DGGITQSPKYLFRKEGQNVTLSCEQNLNHDAMYWYRQDPGQGLRLIYYSQIVNDFQKGDIAEGYSVSREKKESFPLTVTSAQKNPTAFYLCASSSWASGVQETQYFGPGTRLLVL.

This rearrangement joins TRBV4-1 to TRBJ2-3; TRBD2 matches at 10 bases. The CDR3 is 15 residues long. V lost 4 bases to trimming and J lost 6 bases; unmatched junction nucleotides: 7. Germline V gene data show CDR1 as MGHRA and CDR2 as YSYEKL. The CDR3 sequence: CASSPQRGGSDTQYF. The DNA of the CDR3 is TGCGCCAGCAGCCCCCAGCGGGGGGGTTCGGATACGCAGTATTTT.

This clone was seen just once. The gene calls are TRBV5-5 and TRBJ2-7; a weak D match, TRBD1 (5 bases). Trimming cost V 2 bases and J 2 bases, with 17 bases left between them. This CDR3 is 16 amino acids long. Germline V gene lookup returns CDR1 SGHKS and CDR2 YYEKEE (reference sequence). The CDR3: CASSFGHGDIPYEQYF. The CDR3 DNA is TGTGCCAGCAGCTTTGGACACGGCGATATACCCTACGAGCAGTACTTC. The whole variable domain, remainder taken from reference TRBV5-5 and TRBJ2-7, is DAGVTQSPTHLIKTRGQQVTLRCSPISGHKSVSWYQQVLGQGPQFIFQYYEKEERGRGNFPDRFSARQFPNYSSELNVNALLLGDSALYLCASSFGHGDIPYEQYFGPGTRLTVT.

This chain uses TRBV4-3 with TRBJ1-1; no clear D gene. Deletions cut 1 base from V and 0 bases from J, with 12 bases between. The germline gives CDR1 LGHNA, CDR2 YSLEER. CDR3 length: 16 residues. The CDR3 sequence: CASSQVARTLNTEAFF. The CDR3 nucleotides read TGCGCCAGCAGCCAAGTCGCGCGAACCTTGAACACTGAAGCTTTCTTT.

The chain recombines TRBV4-3 with TRBJ2-3; 7 nucleotides align to TRBD1. The CDR3 is 16 amino acids. From germline, CDR1 is LGHNA and CDR2 YSLEER. J was trimmed by 0 bases and V by 3 bases; bases with no gene match: 6. Here the CDR3 DNA reads TGCGCCAGCAGCCATCGACAGGGACCAAGCACAGATACGCAGTATTTT. Encoded protein: CASSHRQGPSTDTQYF.

The chain joins TRBV7-6 to TRBJ2-7; tentatively, D is TRBD2 (5 bases). Germline CDR1 SGHVS, CDR2 FNYEAQ. CDR3 length: 15 amino acids. V shed 2 bases and J shed 2 bases, with 13 bases lying between them. The CDR3 DNA is TGTGCCAGCAGCTTACGGGATGGAGGAACCTACGAGCAGTACTTC. It translates to CASSLRDGGTYEQYF.

The chain recombines TRBV11-2 with TRBJ1-2; TRBD1 agrees at 7 bases. The CDR3 consists of 14 residues. V trimming: 7 bases; J trimming: 4 bases; junction bases outside the gene matches: 9. Looked up from germline, CDR1 is SGHAT and CDR2 is FQNNGV. The CDR3 sequence is CASTEGQSFYGYTF. CDR3 sequence (DNA): TGTGCCAGCACGGAGGGACAGTCCTTCTATGGCTACACCTTC. Complete variable domain (other parts from reference TRBV11-2 and TRBJ1-2): EAGVAQSPRYKIIEKRQSVAFWCNPISGHATLYWYQQILGQGPKLLIQFQNNGVVDDSQLPKDRFSAERLKGVDSTLKIQPAKLEDSAVYLCASTEGQSFYGYTFGSGTRLTVV.

The V and J genes are TRBV20-1 and TRBJ1-5, with a weak D call TRBD1 (5 bases). This CDR3 contains 11 residues. CDR1 DFQATT and CDR2 SNEGSKA come from the germline V gene (reference sequence). V lost 4 bases, J lost 5 bases, and 6 bases lay in between. The CDR3 nucleotides are TGCAGTGCTAAAGGGGATCAGCCCCAGCATTTT. The encoded protein is CSAKGDQPQHF.

The V and J genes are TRBV6-1 and TRBJ1-4; 8 positions agree with TRBD1. V gave up 6 bases and J gave up 8 bases; unmatched junction bases: 8. Germline CDR1 and CDR2: MNHNS and SASEGT. The CDR3 spans 14 residues. CDR3 amino acids: CASSRGLTGEKLFF. In DNA, the CDR3 is TGTGCCAGCAGCAGGGGGCTGACAGGAGAAAAACTGTTTTTT.